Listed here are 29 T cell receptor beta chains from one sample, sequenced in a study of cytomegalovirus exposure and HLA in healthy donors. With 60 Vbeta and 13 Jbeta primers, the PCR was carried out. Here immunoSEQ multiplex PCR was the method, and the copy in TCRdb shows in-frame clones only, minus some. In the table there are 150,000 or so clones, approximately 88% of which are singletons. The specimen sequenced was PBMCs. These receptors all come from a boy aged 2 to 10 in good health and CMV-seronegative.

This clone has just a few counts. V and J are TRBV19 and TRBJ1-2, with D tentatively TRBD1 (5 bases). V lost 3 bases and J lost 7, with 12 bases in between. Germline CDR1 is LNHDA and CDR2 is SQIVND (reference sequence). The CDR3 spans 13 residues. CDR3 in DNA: TGTGCCAGTAGTATCCAGGGTACGGGTGGCTACACCTTC. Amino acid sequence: CASSIQGTGGYTF.

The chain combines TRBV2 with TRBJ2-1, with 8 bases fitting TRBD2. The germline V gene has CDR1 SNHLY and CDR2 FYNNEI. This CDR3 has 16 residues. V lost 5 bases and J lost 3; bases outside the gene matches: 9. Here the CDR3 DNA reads TGTGCCAGCAGTCCGCTTGAGCTAGCGGGCTACAATGAGCAGTTCTTC. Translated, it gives CASSPLELAGYNEQFF.

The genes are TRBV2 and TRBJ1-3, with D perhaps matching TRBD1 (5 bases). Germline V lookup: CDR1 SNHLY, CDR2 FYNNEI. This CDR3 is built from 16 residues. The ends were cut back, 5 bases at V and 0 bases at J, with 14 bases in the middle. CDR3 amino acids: CASSSLTAFSGNTIYF. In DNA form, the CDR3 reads TGTGCCAGCAGTTCCCTGACAGCTTTCTCTGGAAACACCATATATTTT.

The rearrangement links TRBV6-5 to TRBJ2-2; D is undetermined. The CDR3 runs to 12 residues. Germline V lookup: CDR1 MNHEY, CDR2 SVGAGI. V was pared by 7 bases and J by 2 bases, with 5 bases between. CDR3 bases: TGTGCCAGCAACAGAAACACCGGGGAGCTGTTTTTT. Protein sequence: CASNRNTGELFF.

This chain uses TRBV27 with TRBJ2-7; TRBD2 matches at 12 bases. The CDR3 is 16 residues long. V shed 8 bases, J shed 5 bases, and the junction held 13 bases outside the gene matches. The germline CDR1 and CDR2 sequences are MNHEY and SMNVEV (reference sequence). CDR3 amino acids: CASSSLTLAGGNEQYF. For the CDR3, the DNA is TGTGCCAGCTCAAGCCTCACACTAGCGGGAGGAAACGAGCAGTACTTC.

This chain's CDR3 is CASSSYRGSTEAFF. DNA for the CDR3: TGTGCCAGCAGCAGCTACAGGGGAAGTACTGAAGCTTTCTTT. The chain uses TRBV7-9 and TRBJ1-1; TRBD1 matches at 7 bases. Trimming removed 5 bases from V and 5 bases from J; junction bases left unmatched: 8. In germline, CDR1 is SEHNR, CDR2 FQNEAQ (reference sequence). The CDR3 extends over 14 amino acids.

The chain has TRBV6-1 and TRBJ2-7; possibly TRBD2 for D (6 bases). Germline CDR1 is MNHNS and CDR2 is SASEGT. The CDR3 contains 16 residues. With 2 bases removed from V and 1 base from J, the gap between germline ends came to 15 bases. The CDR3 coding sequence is TGTGCCAGCAGTGAATTTGGGGGAGGCGCTTCCTACGAGCAGTACTTC. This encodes CASSEFGGGASYEQYF.

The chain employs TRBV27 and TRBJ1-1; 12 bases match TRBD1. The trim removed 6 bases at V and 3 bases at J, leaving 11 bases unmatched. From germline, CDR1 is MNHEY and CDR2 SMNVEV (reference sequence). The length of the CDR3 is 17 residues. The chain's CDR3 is CASRNLGTGGFDTEAFF. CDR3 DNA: TGTGCCAGCAGGAATTTGGGGACAGGGGGCTTTGACACTGAAGCTTTCTTT.

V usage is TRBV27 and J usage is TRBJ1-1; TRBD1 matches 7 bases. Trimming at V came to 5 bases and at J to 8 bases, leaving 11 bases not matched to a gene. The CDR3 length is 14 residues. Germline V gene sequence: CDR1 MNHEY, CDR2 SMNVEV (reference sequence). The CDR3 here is CASSPGTENHEAFF. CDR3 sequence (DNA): TGTGCCAGCAGTCCTGGGACAGAGAACCACGAAGCTTTCTTT.

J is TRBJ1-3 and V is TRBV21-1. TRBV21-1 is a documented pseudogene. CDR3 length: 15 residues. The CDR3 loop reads CASNSSFRSGNTIYF. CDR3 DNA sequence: TGTGCCAGCAACTCCTCCTTTCGCTCTGGAAACACCATATATTTT.

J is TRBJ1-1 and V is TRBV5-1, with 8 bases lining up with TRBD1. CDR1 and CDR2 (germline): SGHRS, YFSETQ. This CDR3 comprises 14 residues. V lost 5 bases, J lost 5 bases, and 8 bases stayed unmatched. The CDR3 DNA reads TGCGCCAGCAGTCCCGGACAGGGTGGGACTGAAGCTTTCTTT. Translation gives CASSPGQGGTEAFF.

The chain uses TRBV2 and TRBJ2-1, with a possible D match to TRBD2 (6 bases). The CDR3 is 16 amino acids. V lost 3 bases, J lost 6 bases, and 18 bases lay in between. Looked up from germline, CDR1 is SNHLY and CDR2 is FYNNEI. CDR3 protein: CASSDGWRDGINEQFF. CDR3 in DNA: TGTGCCAGCAGTGACGGATGGCGGGATGGAATCAATGAGCAGTTCTTC.

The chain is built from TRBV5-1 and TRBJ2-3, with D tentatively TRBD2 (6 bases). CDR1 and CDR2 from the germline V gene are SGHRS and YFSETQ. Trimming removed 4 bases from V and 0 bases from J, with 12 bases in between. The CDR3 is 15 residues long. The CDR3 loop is CASSEGGTSTDTQYF. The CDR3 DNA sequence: TGCGCCAGCAGCGAGGGTGGGACTAGCACAGATACGCAGTATTTT.

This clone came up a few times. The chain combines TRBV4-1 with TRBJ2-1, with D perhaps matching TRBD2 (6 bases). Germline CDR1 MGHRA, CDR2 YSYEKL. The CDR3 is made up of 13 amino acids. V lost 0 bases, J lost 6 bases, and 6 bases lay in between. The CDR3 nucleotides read TGCGCCAGCAGCCAAGAGGGGGGCAATGAGCAGTTCTTC. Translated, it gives CASSQEGGNEQFF.

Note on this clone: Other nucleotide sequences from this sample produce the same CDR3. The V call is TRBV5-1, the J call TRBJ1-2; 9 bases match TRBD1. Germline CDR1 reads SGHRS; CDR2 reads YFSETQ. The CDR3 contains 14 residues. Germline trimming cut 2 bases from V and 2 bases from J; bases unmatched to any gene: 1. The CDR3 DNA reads TGCGCCAGCAGCTTAGGGACAGGGAACTATGGCTACACCTTC. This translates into CASSLGTGNYGYTF.

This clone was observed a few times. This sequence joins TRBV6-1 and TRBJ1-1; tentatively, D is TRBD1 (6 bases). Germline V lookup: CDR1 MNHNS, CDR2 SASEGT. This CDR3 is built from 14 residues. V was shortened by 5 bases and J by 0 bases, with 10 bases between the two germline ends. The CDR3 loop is CASSPNRVNTEAFF. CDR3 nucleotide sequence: TGTGCCAGCAGTCCCAACAGGGTGAACACTGAAGCTTTCTTT.

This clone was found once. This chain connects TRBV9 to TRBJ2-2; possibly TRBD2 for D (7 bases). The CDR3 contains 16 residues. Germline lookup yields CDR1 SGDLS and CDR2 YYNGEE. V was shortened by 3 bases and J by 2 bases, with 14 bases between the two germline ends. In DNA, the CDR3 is TGTGCCAGCAGCGGGGGGCGGGAGCGAAACACCGGGGAGCTGTTTTTT. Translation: CASSGGRERNTGELFF.

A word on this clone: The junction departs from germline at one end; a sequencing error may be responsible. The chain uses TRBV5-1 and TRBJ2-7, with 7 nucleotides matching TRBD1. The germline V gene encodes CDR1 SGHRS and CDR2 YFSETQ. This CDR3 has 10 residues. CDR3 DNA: TGCGCCAGCAGCTTGGGACAGGGCAGCTTC. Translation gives CASSLGQGSF.

The CDR3 sequence: CASSFYRNTEAFF. CDR3 in DNA: TGTGCCAGCAGCTTCTACAGGAACACTGAAGCTTTCTTT. V is TRBV7-2 and J is TRBJ1-1; D is unresolved. V lost 3 bases and J lost 1, with 6 bases in between. This CDR3 contains 13 residues. CDR1 and CDR2 (germline): SGHTA, FQGNSA.

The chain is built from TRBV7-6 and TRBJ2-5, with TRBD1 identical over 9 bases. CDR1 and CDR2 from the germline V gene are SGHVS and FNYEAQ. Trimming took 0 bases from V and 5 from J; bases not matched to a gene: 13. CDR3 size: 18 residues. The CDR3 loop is CASSLAQEDRGSGETQYF. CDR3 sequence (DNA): TGTGCCAGCAGCTTAGCGCAGGAGGACAGGGGATCGGGGGAGACCCAGTACTTC.

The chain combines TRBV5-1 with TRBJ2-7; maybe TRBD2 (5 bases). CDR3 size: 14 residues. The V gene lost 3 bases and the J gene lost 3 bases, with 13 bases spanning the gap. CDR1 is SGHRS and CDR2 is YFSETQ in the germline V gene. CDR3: CASSWGAVDYEQYF. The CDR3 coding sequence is TGCGCCAGCAGCTGGGGAGCAGTTGACTACGAGCAGTACTTC. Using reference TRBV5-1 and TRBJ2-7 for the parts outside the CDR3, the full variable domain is KAGVTQTPRYLIKTRGQQVTLSCSPISGHRSVSWYQQTPGQGLQFLFEYFSETQRNKGNFPGRFSGRQFSNSRSEMNVSTLELGDSALYLCASSWGAVDYEQYFGPGTRLTVT.

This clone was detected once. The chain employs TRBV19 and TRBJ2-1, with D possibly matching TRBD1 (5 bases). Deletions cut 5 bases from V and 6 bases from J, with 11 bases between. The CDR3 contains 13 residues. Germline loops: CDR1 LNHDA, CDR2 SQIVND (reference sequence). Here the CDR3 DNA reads TGTGCCAGTAGTCGGGTGCAGGGCAATGAGCAGTTCTTC. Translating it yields CASSRVQGNEQFF.

This CDR3 reads CASSPDRPYTDTQYF. CDR3 coding DNA: TGTGCCAGCAGCCCGGACAGGCCTTACACAGATACGCAGTATTTT. V usage is TRBV7-9 and J usage is TRBJ2-3, with 7 bases lining up with TRBD1. J lost 2 bases, V lost 5 bases, and 7 bases had no gene match. There are 15 residues in the CDR3. Germline assignment: CDR1 SEHNR and CDR2 FQNEAQ (reference sequence).

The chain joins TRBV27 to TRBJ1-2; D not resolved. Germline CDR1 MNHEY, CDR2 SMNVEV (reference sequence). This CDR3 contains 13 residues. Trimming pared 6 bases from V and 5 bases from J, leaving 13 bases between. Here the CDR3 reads CASRQAPAYGYTF. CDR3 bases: TGTGCCAGCAGACAAGCACCAGCGTATGGCTACACCTTC.

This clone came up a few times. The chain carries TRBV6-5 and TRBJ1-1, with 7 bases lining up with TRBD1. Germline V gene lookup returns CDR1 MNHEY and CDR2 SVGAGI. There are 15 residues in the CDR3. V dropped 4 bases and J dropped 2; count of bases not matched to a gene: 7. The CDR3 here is CASSSTDRANTEAFF. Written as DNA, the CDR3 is TGTGCCAGCAGTTCGACAGACAGGGCAAACACTGAAGCTTTCTTT.

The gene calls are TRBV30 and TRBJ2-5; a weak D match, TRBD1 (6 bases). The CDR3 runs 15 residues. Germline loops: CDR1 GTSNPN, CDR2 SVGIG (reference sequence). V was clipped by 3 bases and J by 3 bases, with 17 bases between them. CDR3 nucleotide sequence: TGTGCCTGGAGGGACAGCGGAGTTTGGGAAGAGACCCAGTACTTC. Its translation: CAWRDSGVWEETQYF.

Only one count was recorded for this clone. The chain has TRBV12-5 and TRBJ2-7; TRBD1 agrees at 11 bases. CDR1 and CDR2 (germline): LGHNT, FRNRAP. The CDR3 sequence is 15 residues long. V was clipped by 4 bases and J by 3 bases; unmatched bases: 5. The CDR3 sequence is CASGSPGTGGYEQYF. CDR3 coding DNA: TGTGCTAGTGGTTCCCCCGGGACAGGGGGCTACGAGCAGTACTTC.

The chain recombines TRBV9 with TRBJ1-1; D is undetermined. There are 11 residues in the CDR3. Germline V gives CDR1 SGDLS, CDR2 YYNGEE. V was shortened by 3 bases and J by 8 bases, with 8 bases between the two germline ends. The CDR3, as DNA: TGTGCCAGCAGCGCCCGGGAGGAAGCTTTCTTT. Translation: CASSAREEAFF.

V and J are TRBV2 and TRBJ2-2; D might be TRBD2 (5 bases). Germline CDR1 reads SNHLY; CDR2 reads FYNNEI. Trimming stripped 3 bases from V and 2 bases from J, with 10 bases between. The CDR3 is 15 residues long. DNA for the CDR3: TGTGCCAGCAGTGAGCGAGGGATAAACACCGGGGAGCTGTTTTTT. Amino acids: CASSERGINTGELFF.